Shown below are 25 T cell receptor beta chains from a single sample sequenced in a study of T cell responses to AZD1222 COVID-19 vaccine. Generated by immunoSEQ multiplex PCR, the TCRdb table keeps only in-frame clones and is missing some. The sample contains under 150,000 clones, 85% to 90% of which appear only once. Specimen: peripheral blood, collected on day 0 of MenACWY control vaccination. The receptors here all came from an adult in good health.

The V gene is TRBV28, the J gene TRBJ2-7; 12 positions match TRBD2. V dropped 6 bases and J dropped 5; count of bases not matched to a gene: 20. The CDR3 length is 19 residues. CDR1 is MDHEN, CDR2 SYDVKM, per germline. The CDR3: CASSVLSGLAGGLLDEQYF. CDR3 bases: TGTGCCAGCAGCGTACTCAGTGGTCTAGCGGGAGGGCTGCTTGACGAGCAGTACTTC.

The chain couples TRBV2 to TRBJ2-7, with 13 bases fitting TRBD2. The trim removed 6 bases at V and 1 base at J, leaving 3 bases unmatched. The V gene's germline CDR1 is SNHLY and CDR2 FYNNEI. The CDR3 runs 15 residues. In nucleotides, the CDR3 is TGTGCCAGCAGATGGGGACTAGCGGGGTCCTACGAGCAGTACTTC. Residues: CASRWGLAGSYEQYF.

This clone showed up just once. The V call is TRBV5-4, the J call TRBJ1-2; tentatively, D is TRBD1 (6 bases). The CDR3 is 14 amino acids. Germline CDR1 SGHNT, CDR2 YYREEE (reference sequence). Trimming took off 3 bases at V and 2 bases at J, with 11 bases between the two ends. In nucleotides, the CDR3 is TGTGCCAGCAGCTCCTTTCAGGGGAACTATGGCTACACCTTC. Translating it yields CASSSFQGNYGYTF.

This sequence joins TRBV6-6 and TRBJ1-1, with TRBD1 identical over 8 bases. Germline CDR1 is MNHNY and CDR2 is SVGAGI (reference sequence). The V gene end was trimmed by 7 bases and the J gene end by 5 bases; junction bases not matched to a gene: 9. This CDR3 spans 14 amino acids. The CDR3 spells CASNDKTGETEAFF. The CDR3 nucleotides read TGTGCCAGCAACGACAAGACAGGGGAAACTGAAGCTTTCTTT.

The chain carries TRBV7-8 and TRBJ1-2, with D possibly matching TRBD1 (5 bases). Trimming removed 0 bases from V and 8 bases from J, with 10 bases in between. The germline V gene encodes CDR1 SGHVS and CDR2 FQNEAQ. The CDR3 runs 13 residues. CDR3 residues: CASSLARSGGYTF. CDR3 nucleotide sequence: TGTGCCAGCAGCTTAGCGCGGTCAGGGGGCTACACCTTC.

V and J are TRBV7-2 and TRBJ2-1; unclear D gene. The V gene lost 3 bases and the J gene lost 2 bases, with 14 bases spanning the gap. In germline, CDR1 is SGHTA, CDR2 FQGNSA. The CDR3 spans 16 residues. The CDR3 nucleotides read TGTGCCAGCAGCTTGCCACTCATCACGCCCTACAATGAGCAGTTCTTC. Encoded protein: CASSLPLITPYNEQFF. The full variable domain, in which reference TRBV7-2 and TRBJ2-1 provide the parts outside the CDR3, is GAGVSQSPSNKVTEKGKDVELRCDPISGHTALYWYRQSLGQGLEFLIYFQGNSAPDKSGLPSDRFSAERTGGSVSTLTIQRTQQEDSAVYLCASSLPLITPYNEQFFGPGTRLTVL.

This chain links TRBV11-3 with TRBJ2-6; D gene ambiguous. The CDR3 contains 14 residues. CDR1 is SGHNT, CDR2 YENEEA, per germline. Trimming left V 5 bases short and J 4 bases short, with 9 bases between. This CDR3 is CASSPARGANVLTF. CDR3 nucleotides: TGTGCCAGCAGCCCGGCGAGGGGGGCCAACGTCCTGACTTTC.

The sample holds a few counts of this clone. CDR3 DNA sequence: TGTGCCAGCAGCTTGTCGGCAGTCCGGTCCAAGGGCTACACCTTC. This encodes CASSLSAVRSKGYTF. The chain recombines TRBV5-6 with TRBJ1-2; D is uncertain. The CDR3 length is 15 residues. Deletions cut 1 base from V and 8 bases from J, with 18 bases between. Germline V CDR1 and CDR2: SGHDT, YYEEEE.

The chain uses TRBV6-5 and TRBJ2-7; D gene uncertain. The V and J ends lost 7 bases and 2 bases respectively, with 18 bases between them. The CDR3 contains 15 residues. CDR1 is MNHEY, CDR2 SVGAGI, per germline. The CDR3 nucleotides are TGTGCCAGCACCTTGAGTGTTTTTTTCCCCTACGAGCAGTACTTC. The encoded protein is CASTLSVFFPYEQYF.

J is TRBJ2-1 and V is TRBV7-9, with a possible D match to TRBD2 (6 bases). CDR1 SEHNR and CDR2 FQNEAQ come from the germline V gene (reference sequence). This CDR3 is built from 14 residues. The germline V and J ends were trimmed by 2 bases and 3 bases, with 8 bases remaining between them. The CDR3, as DNA: TGTGCCAGCAGCTTAAAGGAGGGCTACAATGAGCAGTTCTTC. Protein product: CASSLKEGYNEQFF.

The chain's CDR3 is CASSPIGGGNSPLHF. For the CDR3, the DNA is TGCGCCAGCAGCCCCATTGGGGGGGGTAATTCACCCCTCCACTTT. This rearrangement joins TRBV5-1 to TRBJ1-6; D might be TRBD1 (5 bases). Germline values: CDR1 SGHRS, CDR2 YFSETQ. The CDR3 contains 15 residues. Trimming took 4 bases from V and 6 from J, leaving 14 bases between them. The full variable domain, completed using reference TRBV5-1 and TRBJ1-6, is KAGVTQTPRYLIKTRGQQVTLSCSPISGHRSVSWYQQTPGQGLQFLFEYFSETQRNKGNFPGRFSGRQFSNSRSEMNVSTLELGDSALYLCASSPIGGGNSPLHFGNGTRLTVT.

The chain combines TRBV9 with TRBJ2-3, with 7 bases identical to TRBD2. V lost 5 bases, J lost 4 bases, and 7 bases stayed unmatched. CDR3 length equals 14 residues. Germline loops: CDR1 SGDLS, CDR2 YYNGEE. The CDR3: CASSVTSLSDTQYF. The CDR3 bases are TGTGCCAGCAGTGTGACTAGCCTCTCAGATACGCAGTATTTT.

This rearrangement joins TRBV11-3 to TRBJ2-7; no clear D gene. Germline values: CDR1 SGHNT, CDR2 YENEEA. V was trimmed by 5 bases and J by 0 bases, leaving 5 bases between them. The CDR3 length is 12 residues. The chain's CDR3 is CASSKSSYEQYF. DNA for the CDR3: TGTGCCAGCAGCAAGAGCTCCTACGAGCAGTACTTC. Full variable domain (remainder filled in from reference TRBV11-3 and TRBJ2-7): EAGVVQSPRYKIIEKKQPVAFWCNPISGHNTLYWYLQNLGQGPELLIRYENEEAVDDSQLPKDRFSAERLKGVDSTLKIQPAELGDSAVYLCASSKSSYEQYFGPGTRLTVT.

In DNA form, the CDR3 reads TGTGCCAGCAGCTTGAGGGGGCAAAGAAATGAGAACTATGGCTACACCTTC. Amino acid sequence: CASSLRGQRNENYGYTF. This chain joins TRBV5-6 and TRBJ1-2, with 7 bases matching TRBD1. J gave up 2 bases and V 1 base, and 11 bases lay outside the gene matches. Germline V gene sequence: CDR1 SGHDT, CDR2 YYEEEE. CDR3 length: 17 amino acids.

The gene calls are TRBV7-3 and TRBJ2-1, with 10 bases fitting TRBD2. The ends lost 5 bases at V and 8 bases at J; junction bases unmatched: 9. The V gene's germline CDR1 is SGHTA and CDR2 FQGTGA. The CDR3 consists of 15 residues. As DNA, the CDR3 is TGTGCCAGCAGCCGTAGGGCTAGCGGGGGTGATGAGCAGTTCTTC. Protein: CASSRRASGGDEQFF.

The rearrangement links TRBV6-2 or TRBV6-3 to TRBJ2-7; D ambiguous. V was trimmed by 6 bases and J by 2 bases, leaving 20 bases between them. The CDR3 totals 16 residues. CDR1 and CDR2 from the germline V gene are MNHEY and SVGEGT. The CDR3 loop reads CASSDSAMPRAYEQYF. As DNA, the CDR3 is TGTGCCAGCAGCGATTCGGCGATGCCTCGAGCCTACGAGCAGTACTTC.

V is TRBV2 and J is TRBJ2-1; 7 bases are a match to TRBD2. With 7 bases clipped from V and 7 bases from J, the junction kept 4 bases outside the gene matches. CDR1 is SNHLY, CDR2 FYNNEI, per germline. The CDR3 is 12 amino acids. CDR3 residues: CASKREANEQFF. For the CDR3, the DNA is TGTGCCAGCAAACGGGAGGCGAATGAGCAGTTCTTC.

The V and J genes are TRBV4-3 and TRBJ1-5; TRBD1 is a possible D gene (6 bases). Germline CDR1 is LGHNA and CDR2 is YSLEER. V lost 0 bases, J lost 4 bases, and 13 bases lay in between. This CDR3 is 16 amino acids long. Here the CDR3 reads CASSQDRTGQNQPQHF. The CDR3 nucleotides are TGCGCCAGCAGCCAAGATCGAACAGGGCAAAATCAGCCCCAGCATTTT.

In its sample, this clone was seen a few times. V usage is TRBV27 and J usage is TRBJ1-1, with D possibly TRBD1 on 6 matching bases. The CDR3 has 16 amino acids. The germline V gene encodes CDR1 MNHEY and CDR2 SMNVEV (reference sequence). The V end lost 3 bases, the J end lost 3 bases, and 17 bases lay between the germline ends. CDR3 sequence (DNA): TGTGCCAGCAGTTTCAACCCCCCGCAGGGGTACACTGAAGCTTTCTTT. Its translation: CASSFNPPQGYTEAFF.

V and J are TRBV20-1 and TRBJ2-7, with D perhaps matching TRBD2 (5 bases). The CDR3 consists of 14 residues. CDR1 is DFQATT, CDR2 SNEGSKA, per germline (reference sequence). Trimming left V 3 bases short and J 3 bases short, with 15 bases between. The CDR3 nucleotides read TGCAGTGCTAGTCACCGGGGAGAAGGCTACGAGCAGTACTTC. Translating it yields CSASHRGEGYEQYF.

V is TRBV7-9 and J is TRBJ2-1, with 7 bases identical to TRBD2. The junction had 10 bases not matched to a gene; V was cut back by 1 base and J by 4 bases. The germline V gene encodes CDR1 SEHNR and CDR2 FQNEAQ (reference sequence). The CDR3 length is 17 residues. The CDR3 DNA sequence: TGTGCCAGCAGCTTAGGGATTGGCGGGAGAGGTTACAATGAGCAGTTCTTC. Translated: CASSLGIGGRGYNEQFF.

The V and J genes are TRBV27 and TRBJ2-3, with 8 bases identical to TRBD1. Germline V gene lookup returns CDR1 MNHEY and CDR2 SMNVEV (reference sequence). The CDR3 is made up of 16 amino acids. The V segment lost 5 bases and the J segment 6 bases; nucleotides outside the gene matches: 13. This chain's CDR3 is CASSLKQGVGKDTQYF. CDR3 nucleotides: TGTGCCAGCAGTCTTAAACAGGGGGTGGGCAAGGATACGCAGTATTTT.

V is TRBV7-2 and J is TRBJ1-2; 7 nucleotides align to TRBD1. The germline gives CDR1 SGHTA, CDR2 FQGNSA. CDR3 size: 14 residues. V was clipped by 1 base and J by 3 bases; unmatched bases: 2. CDR3 DNA sequence: TGTGCCAGCAGCTTAGGGACAGGATACTATGGCTACACCTTC. As protein: CASSLGTGYYGYTF.

The CDR3 is CATSDRDRGYEQYF. The CDR3 DNA is TGTGCCACCAGTGATCGGGACAGGGGCTACGAGCAGTACTTC. The rearrangement links TRBV24-1 to TRBJ2-7, with 10 bases identical to TRBD1. This CDR3 comprises 14 residues. Germline trimming cut 3 bases from V and 3 bases from J; bases unmatched to any gene: 1. Germline loops: CDR1 KGHDR, CDR2 SFDVKD.

CDR3 sequence reads: CASSLVTGLASTYEQYF. The DNA for the CDR3 is TGTGCCAGCAGCTTAGTAACTGGACTAGCGTCTACCTACGAGCAGTACTTC. This rearrangement joins TRBV7-6 to TRBJ2-5, with TRBD2 identical over 9 bases. The tail of the sequence fits TRBJ2-7 better, so the J call may be wrong. The CDR3 loop spans 17 amino acids. CDR1 is SGHVS, CDR2 FNYEAQ, per germline.